A selection of T cell receptor beta chains follows, all from one sample in a study of T-cell memory formation after mild COVID-19. In TCRdb, the 5' RACE reads were re-called with MiXCR into one record per CDR3 protein. This repertoire shows 60,000 to 65,000 distinct CDR3 sequences, roughly 9.9% found once; its top ten account for around 1.1%. Sequencing was carried out using PBMCs or a T cell subset sorted from them (not recorded which). These TCRs come from a man aged 18 to 30 who had mild COVID-19 (a few samples of this study predate the infection). Cell type and time point are not known. Each CDR3 is given with its conserved first and last residue. D genes are given only for firm matches. The listing skips clone size in some rows; elsewhere it reads once, few, many or a size class.

NA TRBJ1-1 TRBV5-1 NA TGCGCCAGCAGCTCGCAGGGGAACACTGAAGCTTTCTTT CASSSQGNTEAFF
NA TRBJ2-2 TRBV2 few TGTGCCAGCACCTGGACCGGGGAGCTGTTTTTT CASTWTGELFF
NA TRBJ2-7 TRBV6-2/TRBV6-3 NA TGTGCCAGCAGTTACGGGGGGCCGAGATACGAGCAGTACTTC CASSYGGPRYEQYF
NA TRBJ1-1 TRBV12-3/TRBV12-4 once TGTGCCAGCAGTTTAATGATGACTGAAGCTTTCTTT CASSLMMTEAFF
NA TRBJ1-1 TRBV28 NA TGTGCCAGCAGTTTAGCGGGCCGAGTGGAGGCTTTCTTT CASSLAGRVEAFF
NA TRBJ1-1 TRBV5-1 few TGCGCCAGCAGCTATGACGGGGGAAACACTGAAGCTTTCTTT CASSYDGGNTEAFF
NA TRBJ2-1 TRBV7-2 few TGTGCCAGCAGCTTAGTCCGGAATGAGCAGTTCTTC CASSLVRNEQFF
NA TRBJ2-7 TRBV28 NA TGTGCCAGCAGTTTCCCTCTCCCCGGGGCTTACGAGCAGTACTTC CASSFPLPGAYEQYF
NA TRBJ2-2 TRBV20-1 medium-sized TGCAGTGCTAGATTGACCGCTAGCGGGGAGCTGTTTTTT CSARLTASGELFF
NA TRBJ2-3 TRBV9 many TGTGCCAGCAGCGGGACCCTCTTGGGTACGCAGTATTTT CASSGTLLGTQYF
NA TRBJ2-2 TRBV12-3/TRBV12-4 many TGTGCCAGCAGTCCGAAGGACGGATTCACCGGGGAGCTGTTTTTT CASSPKDGFTGELFF
NA TRBJ1-1 TRBV12-3/TRBV12-4 few TGTGCCAGCAGTTTCCGGCATCTGAACACTGAAGCTTTCTTT CASSFRHLNTEAFF
NA TRBJ1-5 TRBV12-3/TRBV12-4 NA TGTGCCAGCAGTCCCCCCCGGGGAGTTCCAGGCAATCAGCCCCAGCATTTT CASSPPRGVPGNQPQHF
NA TRBJ2-2 TRBV7-2 few TGTGCCAGCAGCCCGACTAGGTCGGCCGGGGAGCTGTTTTTT CASSPTRSAGELFF
TRBD1 TRBJ2-6 TRBV7-9 many TGTGCCAGCAGCCCCGAGGCAGGGGGCTTTGGGGCCAACGTCCTGACTTTC CASSPEAGGFGANVLTF
TRBD1 TRBJ2-3 TRBV7-2 NA TGTGCCAGCAGCCCAGGGGACAGAGACTCAGTTACGCAGTATTTT CASSPGDRDSVTQYF
NA TRBJ1-5 TRBV5-5 few TGTGCCAGCAGCTTGGGACAGGCCAATCAGCCCCAGCATTTT CASSLGQANQPQHF
NA TRBJ1-4 TRBV19 NA TGTGCCAGTAGTCGTCGACAGAATAATGAAAAACTGTTTTTT CASSRRQNNEKLFF
NA TRBJ2-4 TRBV4-1 NA TGCGCCAGCAGCCCCCACGGAGGGGGCCCCAAAAACATTCAGTACTTC CASSPHGGGPKNIQYF
NA TRBJ1-1 TRBV5-5 NA TGTGCCAGCAGCTTTGAGGACACTGAAGCTTTCTTT CASSFEDTEAFF